The 8 T cell receptor beta chains reported below all come from one sample, sequenced in a study of Ad26.COV2.S vaccination and SARS-CoV-2 variants. Sequencing was performed with immunoSEQ multiplex PCR; in TCRdb, only in-frame clones are kept and a portion is missing. The sample consists of over 130,000 clones, roughly 89% of them appearing once. The sample consisted of peripheral blood, taken after recovery from COVID-19. The receptors derive from a human donor who had recovered from COVID-19.

The chain is built from TRBV10-3 and TRBJ2-1; 12 positions agree with TRBD1. V dropped 2 bases and J dropped 7; count of bases not matched to a gene: 6. The CDR3 is 16 amino acids. Per the germline V gene, CDR1 is ENHRY and CDR2 is SYGVKD. CDR3 sequence reads: CAISETGQGADNEQFF. CDR3 DNA: TGTGCCATCAGTGAGACGGGACAGGGGGCGGATAATGAGCAGTTCTTC.

The chain is built from TRBV5-6 and TRBJ1-1, with D unclear. V lost 0 bases to trimming and J lost 4 bases, with 10 bases between them. This CDR3 has 14 amino acids. Germline V gene lookup returns CDR1 SGHDT and CDR2 YYEEEE. The CDR3, as DNA: TGTGCCAGCAGCTTGGGTGATTGGAGCACTGAAGCTTTCTTT. Translated: CASSLGDWSTEAFF.

The rearrangement uses TRBV12-5 and TRBJ1-1; D possibly corresponds to TRBD1 (6 bases). The germline CDR1 and CDR2 sequences are LGHNT and FRNRAP. This CDR3 contains 18 residues. V dropped 0 bases and J dropped 0 bases, with 17 bases sitting between them. CDR3 sequence reads: CASGLVSRTAFLNTEAFF. The CDR3 DNA sequence: TGTGCTAGTGGTTTGGTCTCGAGGACAGCCTTCTTGAACACTGAAGCTTTCTTT.

V and J are TRBV5-1 and TRBJ2-3; D could derive from TRBD1 or TRBD2 (5 bases each). Trimming shortened V by 9 bases and J by 2 bases, and 16 bases separated the two germline ends. There are 14 residues in the CDR3. Per the germline V gene, CDR1 is SGHRS and CDR2 is YFSETQ. Here the CDR3 reads CATQVGEPTDTQYF. As DNA, the CDR3 is TGCGCCACCCAGGTGGGGGAACCCACAGATACGCAGTATTTT.

The rearrangement links TRBV18 to TRBJ2-2, with D unresolved. Looked up from germline, CDR1 is KGHSH and CDR2 is LQKENI. This CDR3 region has 15 residues. The ends were cut back, 3 bases at V and 0 bases at J, with 8 bases in the middle. CDR3 sequence (DNA): TGTGCCAGCTCACCTAAGGCCACGAACACCGGGGAGCTGTTTTTT. Translating it yields CASSPKATNTGELFF. The full variable domain, rest sourced from reference TRBV18 and TRBJ2-2, is NAGVMQNPRHLVRRRGQEARLRCSPMKGHSHVYWYRQLPEEGLKFMVYLQKENIIDESGMPKERFSAEFPKEGPSILRIQQVVRGDSAAYFCASSPKATNTGELFFGEGSRLTVL.

This sequence joins TRBV10-1 and TRBJ2-3; no clear D. V was cut by 2 bases and J by 3 bases, with 12 bases left in between. From germline, CDR1 is WNHNN and CDR2 SYGVQD (reference sequence). CDR3 length equals 15 residues. CDR3 DNA sequence: TGCGCCAGCAGTGAGGGGTTGGCTCAAACAGATACGCAGTATTTT. Its protein is CASSEGLAQTDTQYF.

The chain joins TRBV5-5 to TRBJ2-2; TRBD2 aligns across 13 bases. Germline values: CDR1 SGHKS, CDR2 YYEKEE (reference sequence). The CDR3 loop spans 17 amino acids. The trim removed 1 base at V and 7 bases at J, leaving 7 bases unmatched. The CDR3, as DNA: TGTGCCAGCAGCTTGCCACTAGCGGGGGGGCACGACGGGGAGCTGTTTTTT. It yields the protein CASSLPLAGGHDGELFF.

The chain carries TRBV5-1 and TRBJ2-2, with 8 bases identical to TRBD2. CDR1 and CDR2 from the germline V gene are SGHRS and YFSETQ. The CDR3 length is 15 residues. V lost 0 bases, J lost 4 bases, and 2 bases stayed unmatched. The CDR3, as DNA: TGCGCCAGCAGCTTGGGACTAGCGCGCACCGGGGAGCTGTTTTTT. Translation: CASSLGLARTGELFF.